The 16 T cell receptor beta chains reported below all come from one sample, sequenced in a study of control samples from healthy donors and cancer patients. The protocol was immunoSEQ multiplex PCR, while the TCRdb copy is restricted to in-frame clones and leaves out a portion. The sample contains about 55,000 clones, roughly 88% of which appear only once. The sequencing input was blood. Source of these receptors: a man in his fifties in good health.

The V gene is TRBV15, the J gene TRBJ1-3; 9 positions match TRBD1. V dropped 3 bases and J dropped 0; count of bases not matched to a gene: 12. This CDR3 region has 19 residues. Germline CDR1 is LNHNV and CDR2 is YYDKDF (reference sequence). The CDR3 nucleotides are TGTGCCACCAGCAGGGATTACGGACAGGGGCTCGGCTCTGGAAACACCATATATTTT. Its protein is CATSRDYGQGLGSGNTIYF.

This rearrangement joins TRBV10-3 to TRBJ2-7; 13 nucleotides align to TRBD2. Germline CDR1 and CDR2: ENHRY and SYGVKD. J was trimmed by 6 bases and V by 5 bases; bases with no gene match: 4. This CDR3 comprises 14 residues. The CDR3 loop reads CAISPGLAGFEQYF. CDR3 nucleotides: TGTGCCATCAGTCCGGGACTAGCGGGATTCGAGCAGTACTTC.

CDR3 DNA sequence: TGTGCCAGTAACTCCAGGGGTCTTGGCACTGAAGCTTTCTTT. Amino acids: CASNSRGLGTEAFF. J is TRBJ1-1 and V is TRBV19, with a possible D match to TRBD1 (6 bases). Trimming took 7 bases from V and 4 from J, leaving 16 bases between them. The CDR3 loop spans 14 amino acids. In germline, CDR1 is LNHDA, CDR2 SQIVND (reference sequence). Full variable domain (remainder filled in from reference TRBV19 and TRBJ1-1): DGGITQSPKYLFRKEGQNVTLSCEQNLNHDAMYWYRQDPGQGLRLIYYSQIVNDFQKGDIAEGYSVSREKKESFPLTVTSAQKNPTAFYLCASNSRGLGTEAFFGQGTRLTVV.

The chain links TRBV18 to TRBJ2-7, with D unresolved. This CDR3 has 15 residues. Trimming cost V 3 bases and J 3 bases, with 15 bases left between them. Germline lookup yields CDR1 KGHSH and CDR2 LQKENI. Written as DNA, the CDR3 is TGTGCCAGCTCACCCGGCCGGCCCAGCGACTACGAGCAGTACTTC. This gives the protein CASSPGRPSDYEQYF.

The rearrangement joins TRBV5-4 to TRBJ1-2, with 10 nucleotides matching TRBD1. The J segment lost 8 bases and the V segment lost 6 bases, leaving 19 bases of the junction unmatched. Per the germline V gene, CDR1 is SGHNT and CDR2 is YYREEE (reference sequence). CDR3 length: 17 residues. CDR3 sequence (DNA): TGTGCCAGCACCGCCCGGGGGGACAGGGGCCCTTTGGGGGGCTACACCTTC. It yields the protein CASTARGDRGPLGGYTF.

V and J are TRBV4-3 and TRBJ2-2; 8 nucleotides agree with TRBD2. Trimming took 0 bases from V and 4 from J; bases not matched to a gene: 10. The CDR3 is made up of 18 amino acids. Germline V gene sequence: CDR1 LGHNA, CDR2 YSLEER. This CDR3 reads CASSQDLAGRSGTGELFF. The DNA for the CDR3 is TGCGCCAGCAGCCAAGACCTAGCGGGCCGATCGGGCACCGGGGAGCTGTTTTTT.

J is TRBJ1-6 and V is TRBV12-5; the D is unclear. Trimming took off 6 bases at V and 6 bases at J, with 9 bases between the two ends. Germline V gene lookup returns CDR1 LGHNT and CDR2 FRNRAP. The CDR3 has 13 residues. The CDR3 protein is CASGPAFNSPLHF. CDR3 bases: TGTGCTAGTGGCCCTGCCTTTAATTCACCCCTCCACTTT.

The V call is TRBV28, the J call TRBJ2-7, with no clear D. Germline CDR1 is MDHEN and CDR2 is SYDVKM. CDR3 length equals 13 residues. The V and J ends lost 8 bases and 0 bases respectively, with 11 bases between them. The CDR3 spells CASGSPSSYEQYF. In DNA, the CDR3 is TGTGCCAGCGGGTCCCCCAGCTCCTACGAGCAGTACTTC.

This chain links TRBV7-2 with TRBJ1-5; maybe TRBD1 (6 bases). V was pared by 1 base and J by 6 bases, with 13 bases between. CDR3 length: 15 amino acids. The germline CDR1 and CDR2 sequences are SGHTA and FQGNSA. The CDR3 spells CASSLDGQRSQPQHF. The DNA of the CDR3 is TGTGCCAGCAGCTTAGACGGACAGCGATCTCAGCCCCAGCATTTT.

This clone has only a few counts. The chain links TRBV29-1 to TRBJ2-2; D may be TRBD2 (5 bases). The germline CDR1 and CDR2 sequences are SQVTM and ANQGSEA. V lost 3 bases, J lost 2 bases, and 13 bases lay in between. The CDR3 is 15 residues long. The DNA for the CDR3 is TGCAGCGTTGATGATTCGCTAGCTAACACCGGGGAGCTGTTTTTT. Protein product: CSVDDSLANTGELFF.

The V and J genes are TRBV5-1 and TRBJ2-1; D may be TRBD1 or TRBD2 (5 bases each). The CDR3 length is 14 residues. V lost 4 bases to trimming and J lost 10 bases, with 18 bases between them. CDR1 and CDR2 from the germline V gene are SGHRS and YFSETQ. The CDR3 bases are TGCGCCAGCAGCGCGACCCCCGGGGCGGAGGAGCAGTTCTTC. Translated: CASSATPGAEEQFF.

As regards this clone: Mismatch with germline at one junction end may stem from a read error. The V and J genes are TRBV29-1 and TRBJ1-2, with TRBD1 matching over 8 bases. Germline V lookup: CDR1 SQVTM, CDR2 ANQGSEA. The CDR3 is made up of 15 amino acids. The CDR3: CSVVQLAGTGEGSVF. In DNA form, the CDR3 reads TGCAGCGTTGTTCAGCTGGCCGGGACAGGTGAGGGATCAGTCTTC.

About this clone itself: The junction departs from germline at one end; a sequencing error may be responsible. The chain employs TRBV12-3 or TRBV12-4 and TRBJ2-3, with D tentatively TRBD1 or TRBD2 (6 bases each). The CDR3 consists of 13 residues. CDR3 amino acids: CASRAGGTGTQYF. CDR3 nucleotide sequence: TGTGCCAGCAGGGCCGGGGGCACAGGTACGCAGTATTTT.

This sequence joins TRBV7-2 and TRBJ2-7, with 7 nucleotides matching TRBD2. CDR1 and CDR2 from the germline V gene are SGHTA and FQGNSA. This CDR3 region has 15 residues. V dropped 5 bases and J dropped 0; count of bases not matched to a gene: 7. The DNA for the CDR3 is TGTGCCAGCAGCATCACTAGCGAGAGCTCCTACGAGCAGTACTTC. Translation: CASSITSESSYEQYF.

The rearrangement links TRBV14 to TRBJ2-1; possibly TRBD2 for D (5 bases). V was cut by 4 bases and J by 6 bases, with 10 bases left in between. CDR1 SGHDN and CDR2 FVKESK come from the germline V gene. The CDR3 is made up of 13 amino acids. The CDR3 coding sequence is TGTGCCAGCAGCCTCTCAAGCGGCAATGAGCAGTTCTTC. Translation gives CASSLSSGNEQFF.

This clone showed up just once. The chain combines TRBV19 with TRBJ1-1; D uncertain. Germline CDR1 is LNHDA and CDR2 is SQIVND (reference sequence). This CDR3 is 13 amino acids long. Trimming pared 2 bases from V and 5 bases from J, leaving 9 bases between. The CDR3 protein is CASSITRDTEAFF. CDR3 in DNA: TGTGCCAGTAGTATAACGAGGGATACTGAAGCTTTCTTT.